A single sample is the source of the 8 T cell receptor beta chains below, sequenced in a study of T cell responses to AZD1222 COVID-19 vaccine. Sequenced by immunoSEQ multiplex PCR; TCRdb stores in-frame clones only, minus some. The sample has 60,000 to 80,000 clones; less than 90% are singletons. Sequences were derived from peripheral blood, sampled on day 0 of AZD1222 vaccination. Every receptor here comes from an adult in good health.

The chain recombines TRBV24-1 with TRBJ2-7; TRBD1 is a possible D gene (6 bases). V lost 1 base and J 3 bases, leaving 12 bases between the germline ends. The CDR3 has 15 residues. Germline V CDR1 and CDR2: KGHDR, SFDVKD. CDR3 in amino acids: CATSDLKGGLYEQYF. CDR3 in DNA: TGTGCCACCAGTGATTTAAAAGGGGGTCTCTACGAGCAGTACTTC.

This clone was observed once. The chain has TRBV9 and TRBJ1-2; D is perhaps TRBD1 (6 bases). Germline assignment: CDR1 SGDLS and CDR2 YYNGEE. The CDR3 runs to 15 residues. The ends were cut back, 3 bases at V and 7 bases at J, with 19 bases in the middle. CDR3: CASSANTGTPIGYTF. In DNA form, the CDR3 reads TGTGCCAGCAGCGCGAATACAGGGACCCCCATTGGCTACACCTTC.

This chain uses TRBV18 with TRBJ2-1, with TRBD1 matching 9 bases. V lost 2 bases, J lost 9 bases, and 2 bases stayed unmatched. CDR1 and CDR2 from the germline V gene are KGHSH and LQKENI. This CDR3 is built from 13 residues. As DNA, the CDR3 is TGTGCCAGCTCACCAACAGGGGGCAGTGAGCAGTTCTTC. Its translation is CASSPTGGSEQFF.

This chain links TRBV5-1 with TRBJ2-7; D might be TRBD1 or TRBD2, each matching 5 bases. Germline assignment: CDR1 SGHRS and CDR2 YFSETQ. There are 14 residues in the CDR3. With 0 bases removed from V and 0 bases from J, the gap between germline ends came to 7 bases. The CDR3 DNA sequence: TGCGCCAGCAGCTTGGACGGGACCTCCTACGAGCAGTACTTC. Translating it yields CASSLDGTSYEQYF. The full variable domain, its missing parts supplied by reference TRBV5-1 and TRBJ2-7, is KAGVTQTPRYLIKTRGQQVTLSCSPISGHRSVSWYQQTPGQGLQFLFEYFSETQRNKGNFPGRFSGRQFSNSRSEMNVSTLELGDSALYLCASSLDGTSYEQYFGPGTRLTVT.

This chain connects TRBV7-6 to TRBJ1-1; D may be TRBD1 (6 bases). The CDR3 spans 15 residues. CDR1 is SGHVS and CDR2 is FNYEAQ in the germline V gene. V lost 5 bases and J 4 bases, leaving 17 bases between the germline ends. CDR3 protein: CASSLTAGGLTEAFF. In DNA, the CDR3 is TGTGCCAGCAGCCTTACAGCGGGGGGGCTCACTGAAGCTTTCTTT.

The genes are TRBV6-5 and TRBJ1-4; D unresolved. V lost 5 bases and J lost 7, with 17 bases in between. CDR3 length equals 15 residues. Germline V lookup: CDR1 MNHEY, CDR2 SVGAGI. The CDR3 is CASSTTGPDSEKLFF. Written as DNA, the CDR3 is TGTGCCAGCAGTACAACCGGGCCGGATAGTGAAAAACTGTTTTTT.

The CDR3 DNA follows: TGTGCCAGCAGCGTACTAGCGGGGGGGCTATCGGATACGCAGTATTTT. Its translation is CASSVLAGGLSDTQYF. J is TRBJ2-3 and V is TRBV11-1, with 13 positions matching TRBD2. After removal of 5 bases from V and 6 bases from J, the junction contained 8 bases not matched to a gene. CDR3 length: 16 residues. Germline CDR1 is SGHAT and CDR2 is FQDESV (reference sequence).

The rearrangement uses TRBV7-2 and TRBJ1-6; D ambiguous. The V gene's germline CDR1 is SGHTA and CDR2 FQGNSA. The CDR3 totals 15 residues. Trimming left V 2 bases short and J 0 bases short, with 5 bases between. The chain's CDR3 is CASSLQSSYNSPLHF. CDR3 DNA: TGTGCCAGCAGCTTACAGAGCTCCTATAATTCACCCCTCCACTTT.